This is a list of T cell receptor beta chains from one sample in a study of vaccination effects on CD4 cells after COVID-19. The repertoire was sequenced with immunoSEQ multiplex PCR; TCRdb's copy has only in-frame clones and lacks some. The table has roughly 25,000 clones, approximately 74% seen once. These TCRs' antigens remain unknown. This specimen was CD4+ T cells from PBMCs cultured with SARS-CoV-2 spike peptides, taken before COVID-19 vaccination. Source of these receptors: a human donor who received a COVID-19 vaccine. CDR3s include the opening cysteine and the closing phenylalanine or tryptophan. The D gene is left open where the match is weak. The size entry is marked missing in some rows and otherwise reads once, few, many or a size class.

j_call: TRBJ1-6; d_call: TRBD1; clone_size: few; cdr3_length: 15; v_call: TRBV10-3; cdr3_aa: CAISDSGTDNSPLHF; cdr3_nt: TGTGCCATCAGTGATTCCGGGACAGATAATTCACCCCTCCACTTT
j_call: TRBJ2-7; d_call: NA; clone_size: NA; cdr3_length: 13; v_call: TRBV19; cdr3_aa: CASSRGTTYEQYF; cdr3_nt: TGTGCCAGTAGTAGGGGTACTACCTACGAGCAGTACTTC
j_call: TRBJ2-5; d_call: NA; clone_size: few; cdr3_length: 16; v_call: TRBV9; cdr3_aa: CASSVGGSGSIETQYF; cdr3_nt: TGTGCCAGCAGCGTAGGTGGGTCAGGGTCAATAGAGACCCAGTACTTC
j_call: TRBJ2-2; d_call: TRBD2; clone_size: NA; cdr3_length: 17; v_call: TRBV19; cdr3_aa: CASSTLAGGPNTGELFF; cdr3_nt: TGTGCCAGTAGTACCCTAGCGGGAGGGCCGAACACCGGGGAGCTGTTTTTT
j_call: TRBJ1-2; d_call: NA; clone_size: NA; cdr3_length: 15; v_call: TRBV5-1; cdr3_aa: CASSLKFGRAYGYTF; cdr3_nt: TGCGCCAGCAGCTTGAAGTTCGGCAGGGCCTATGGCTACACCTTC
j_call: TRBJ1-3; d_call: NA; clone_size: NA; cdr3_length: 14; v_call: TRBV5-8; cdr3_aa: CASSFPAIGNTIYF; cdr3_nt: TGTGCCAGCAGCTTTCCAGCTATTGGAAACACCATATATTTT
j_call: TRBJ1-5; d_call: NA; clone_size: NA; cdr3_length: 15; v_call: TRBV19; cdr3_aa: CASGRGRNSNQPQHF; cdr3_nt: TGTGCCAGTGGTCGCGGCCGGAATAGCAATCAGCCCCAGCATTTT
j_call: TRBJ1-2; d_call: NA; clone_size: NA; cdr3_length: 13; v_call: TRBV2; cdr3_aa: CASSAEGLDGYTF; cdr3_nt: TGTGCCAGCAGTGCGGAGGGCCTGGATGGCTACACCTTC
j_call: TRBJ1-4; d_call: TRBD1; clone_size: NA; cdr3_length: 14; v_call: TRBV11-2; cdr3_aa: CASSPDRGREKLFF; cdr3_nt: TGTGCCAGCAGCCCGGACAGGGGGCGGGAAAAACTGTTTTTT
j_call: TRBJ2-7; d_call: TRBD2; clone_size: few; cdr3_length: 13; v_call: TRBV5-1; cdr3_aa: CASGEGPTYEQYF; cdr3_nt: TGCGCCAGCGGGGAGGGACCGACCTACGAGCAGTACTTC
j_call: TRBJ2-7; d_call: TRBD1; clone_size: NA; cdr3_length: 15; v_call: TRBV6-5; cdr3_aa: CASSYSRQGTYEQYF; cdr3_nt: TGTGCCAGCAGTTACTCGCGACAGGGGACCTACGAGCAGTACTTC
j_call: TRBJ1-2; d_call: NA; clone_size: NA; cdr3_length: 12; v_call: TRBV29-1; cdr3_aa: CSVVRGLNGYTF; cdr3_nt: TGCAGCGTTGTAAGAGGGCTGAATGGCTACACCTTC
j_call: TRBJ2-5; d_call: NA; clone_size: NA; cdr3_length: 15; v_call: TRBV18; cdr3_aa: CASSPRQETQETQYF; cdr3_nt: TGTGCCAGCTCACCCCGACAGGAGACCCAAGAGACCCAGTACTTC
j_call: TRBJ1-2; d_call: NA; clone_size: NA; cdr3_length: 13; v_call: TRBV18; cdr3_aa: CASSPSRDGGYTF; cdr3_nt: TGTGCCAGCTCACCGAGCAGGGACGGTGGCTACACCTTC
j_call: TRBJ1-5; d_call: NA; clone_size: medium-sized; cdr3_length: 15; v_call: TRBV5-5; cdr3_aa: CASSLTVLSNQPQHF; cdr3_nt: TGTGCCAGCAGCTTGACCGTACTCAGCAATCAGCCCCAGCATTTT
j_call: TRBJ2-1; d_call: TRBD2; clone_size: few; cdr3_length: 17; v_call: TRBV10-3; cdr3_aa: CAISVGSGRGSYNEQFF; cdr3_nt: TGTGCCATCAGTGTAGGTAGCGGGAGGGGGTCCTACAATGAGCAGTTCTTC
j_call: TRBJ2-2; d_call: TRBD1; clone_size: NA; cdr3_length: 17; v_call: TRBV5-1; cdr3_aa: CARNPGQGARRTGELFF; cdr3_nt: TGCGCCAGGAACCCAGGACAGGGGGCGCGACGGACCGGGGAGCTGTTTTTT
j_call: TRBJ1-5; d_call: TRBD1; clone_size: NA; cdr3_length: 15; v_call: TRBV5-1; cdr3_aa: CASSLEGQDRQPQHF; cdr3_nt: TGCGCCAGCAGCTTGGAGGGACAGGATCGTCAGCCCCAGCATTTT
j_call: TRBJ2-2; d_call: NA; clone_size: NA; cdr3_length: 14; v_call: TRBV6-5; cdr3_aa: CASTKRLGSGELFF; cdr3_nt: TGTGCCAGCACCAAGCGACTAGGATCCGGGGAGCTGTTTTTT
j_call: TRBJ2-1; d_call: TRBD2; clone_size: NA; cdr3_length: 15; v_call: TRBV3-1/TRBV3-2; cdr3_aa: CASSQNSGGGYEQFF; cdr3_nt: TGTGCCAGCAGCCAGAATAGCGGGGGGGGGTATGAGCAGTTCTTC
j_call: TRBJ1-5; d_call: TRBD1; clone_size: NA; cdr3_length: 15; v_call: TRBV6-6; cdr3_aa: CASSSRGLNNQPQHF; cdr3_nt: TGTGCCAGCAGTTCCAGGGGGCTGAACAATCAGCCCCAGCATTTT
j_call: TRBJ1-2; d_call: TRBD1; clone_size: NA; cdr3_length: 14; v_call: TRBV18; cdr3_aa: CASSPSTTGAFYTF; cdr3_nt: TGTGCCAGCTCACCCTCAACCACAGGGGCCTTCTACACCTTC
j_call: TRBJ1-5; d_call: TRBD1; clone_size: NA; cdr3_length: 13; v_call: TRBV29-1; cdr3_aa: CSAAGTGRQPQHF; cdr3_nt: TGCAGCGCTGCCGGGACAGGGCGACAGCCCCAGCATTTT
j_call: TRBJ1-2; d_call: NA; clone_size: few; cdr3_length: 8; v_call: TRBV30; cdr3_aa: CAWRNRVF; cdr3_nt: TGTGCCTGGAGAAACAGGGTCTTC
j_call: TRBJ2-1; d_call: NA; clone_size: NA; cdr3_length: 13; v_call: TRBV20-1; cdr3_aa: CSASRGSFNEQFF; cdr3_nt: TGCAGTGCTAGTCGGGGATCATTCAATGAGCAGTTCTTC
j_call: TRBJ2-1; d_call: TRBD2; clone_size: NA; cdr3_length: 16; v_call: TRBV5-4; cdr3_aa: CASSLPLAGANNEQFF; cdr3_nt: TGTGCCAGCAGCCTACCGCTAGCGGGAGCAAACAATGAGCAGTTCTTC
j_call: TRBJ1-2; d_call: NA; clone_size: medium-sized; cdr3_length: 14; v_call: TRBV5-6; cdr3_aa: CASSLQAGVYGYTF; cdr3_nt: TGTGCCAGCAGCTTGCAGGCGGGGGTCTATGGCTACACCTTC
j_call: TRBJ1-3; d_call: NA; clone_size: NA; cdr3_length: 15; v_call: TRBV7-9; cdr3_aa: CASSLRGNAGNTIYF; cdr3_nt: TGTGCCAGCAGCTTAAGGGGAAATGCTGGAAACACCATATATTTT
j_call: TRBJ2-5; d_call: TRBD1; clone_size: NA; cdr3_length: 14; v_call: TRBV10-3; cdr3_aa: CAIGSGQGPETQYF; cdr3_nt: TGTGCCATAGGTTCGGGACAGGGCCCAGAGACCCAGTACTTC
j_call: TRBJ2-1; d_call: NA; clone_size: NA; cdr3_length: 16; v_call: TRBV21-1; cdr3_aa: CASSKPSLAGVGEQFF; cdr3_nt: TGTGCCAGCAGCAAGCCAAGTCTAGCGGGAGTTGGTGAGCAGTTCTTC
j_call: TRBJ1-5; d_call: TRBD1; clone_size: NA; cdr3_length: 20; v_call: TRBV19; cdr3_aa: CASTNLGTVPDWDSNQPQHF; cdr3_nt: TGTGCCAGTACCAACCTGGGGACAGTACCCGATTGGGATAGCAATCAGCCCCAGCATTTT
j_call: TRBJ2-1; d_call: NA; clone_size: NA; cdr3_length: 16; v_call: TRBV25-1; cdr3_aa: CASTARDGVAYNEQFF; cdr3_nt: TGTGCCAGCACCGCTAGGGACGGGGTTGCCTACAATGAGCAGTTCTTC
j_call: TRBJ1-2; d_call: TRBD1; clone_size: once; cdr3_length: 14; v_call: TRBV5-6; cdr3_aa: CASSYGQGLPGYTF; cdr3_nt: TGTGCCAGCAGCTATGGACAGGGGTTGCCTGGCTACACCTTC
j_call: TRBJ2-6; d_call: NA; clone_size: NA; cdr3_length: 16; v_call: TRBV5-1; cdr3_aa: CASSSTGSSGANVLTF; cdr3_nt: TGCGCCAGCAGCTCCACTGGGAGCTCTGGGGCCAACGTCCTGACTTTC
j_call: TRBJ2-1; d_call: TRBD2; clone_size: once; cdr3_length: 16; v_call: TRBV4-1; cdr3_aa: CASSHVPTSGNNEQFF; cdr3_nt: TGCGCCAGCAGCCATGTACCGACTAGCGGAAACAATGAGCAGTTCTTC
j_call: TRBJ2-1; d_call: NA; clone_size: few; cdr3_length: 13; v_call: TRBV27; cdr3_aa: CASRSGLDNEQFF; cdr3_nt: TGTGCCAGCAGGTCGGGTCTAGACAATGAGCAGTTCTTC
j_call: TRBJ2-2; d_call: NA; clone_size: NA; cdr3_length: 13; v_call: TRBV5-1; cdr3_aa: CASRTGNTGELFF; cdr3_nt: TGCGCCAGCAGGACAGGCAACACCGGGGAGCTGTTTTTT
j_call: TRBJ2-7; d_call: TRBD1; clone_size: NA; cdr3_length: 15; v_call: TRBV11-2; cdr3_aa: CASSFVRTGGYEQYF; cdr3_nt: TGTGCCAGCAGCTTCGTCCGGACAGGGGGCTACGAGCAGTACTTC
j_call: TRBJ1-5; d_call: TRBD1; clone_size: NA; cdr3_length: 17; v_call: TRBV10-3; cdr3_aa: CAISERGTGTDNQPQHF; cdr3_nt: TGTGCCATCAGTGAGAGGGGGACAGGGACCGACAATCAGCCCCAGCATTTT
j_call: TRBJ1-1; d_call: NA; clone_size: NA; cdr3_length: 19; v_call: TRBV27; cdr3_aa: CASSVGPARVLTVNTEAFF; cdr3_nt: TGTGCCAGCAGTGTAGGGCCAGCGAGGGTACTAACGGTGAACACTGAAGCTTTCTTT
j_call: TRBJ2-7; d_call: TRBD1; clone_size: NA; cdr3_length: 16; v_call: TRBV25-1; cdr3_aa: CASSEQMTGGSDEQYF; cdr3_nt: TGTGCCAGCAGTGAACAGATGACAGGGGGTTCGGACGAGCAGTACTTC
j_call: TRBJ1-1; d_call: NA; clone_size: NA; cdr3_length: 15; v_call: TRBV5-1; cdr3_aa: CASSLVGLGNTEAFF; cdr3_nt: TGCGCCAGCAGCTTGGTAGGACTGGGGAACACTGAAGCTTTCTTT
j_call: TRBJ1-6; d_call: NA; clone_size: NA; cdr3_length: 14; v_call: TRBV10-3; cdr3_aa: CAISGARDNSPLHF; cdr3_nt: TGTGCCATCAGCGGGGCCAGGGATAATTCACCCCTCCACTTT
j_call: TRBJ1-6; d_call: NA; clone_size: NA; cdr3_length: 12; v_call: TRBV27; cdr3_aa: CASSLQGGSLHF; cdr3_nt: TGTGCCAGCTCACTTCAGGGTGGGTCCCTCCACTTT